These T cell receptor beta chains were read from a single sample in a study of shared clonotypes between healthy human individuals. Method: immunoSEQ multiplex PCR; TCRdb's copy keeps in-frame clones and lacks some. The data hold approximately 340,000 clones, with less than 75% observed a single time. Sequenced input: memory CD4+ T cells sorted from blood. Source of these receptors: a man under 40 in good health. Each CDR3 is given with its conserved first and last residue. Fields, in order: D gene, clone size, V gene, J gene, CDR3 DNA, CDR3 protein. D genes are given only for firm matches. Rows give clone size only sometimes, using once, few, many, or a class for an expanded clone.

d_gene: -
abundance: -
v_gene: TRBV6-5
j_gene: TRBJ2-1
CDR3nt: TGTGCCAGCAGCAGCACAGACTACAATGAGCAGTTCTTC
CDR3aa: CASSSTDYNEQFF

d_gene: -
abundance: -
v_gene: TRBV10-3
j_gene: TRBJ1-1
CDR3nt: TGTGCCATCAGTGAAGGAGTAATAATCGACACTGAAGCTTTCTTT
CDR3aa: CAISEGVIIDTEAFF

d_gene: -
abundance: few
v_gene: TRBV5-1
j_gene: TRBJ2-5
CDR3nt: TGCGCCAGCAGCTGGGGGGTCCAATGGGAGACCCAGTACTTC
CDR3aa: CASSWGVQWETQYF

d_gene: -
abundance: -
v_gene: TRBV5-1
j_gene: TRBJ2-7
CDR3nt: TGCGCCAGCAGCATCCCTGGGGCCACGGCCTACGAGCAGTACTTC
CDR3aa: CASSIPGATAYEQYF

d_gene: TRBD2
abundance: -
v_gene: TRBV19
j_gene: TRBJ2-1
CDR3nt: TGTGCCAGTAGTAAAATCCGGACTTTGGTAGCGGGAGACAATGAGCAGTTCTTC
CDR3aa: CASSKIRTLVAGDNEQFF

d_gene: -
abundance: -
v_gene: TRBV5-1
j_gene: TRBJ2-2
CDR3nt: TGCGCCAGCAGCTTTTCGGGACAACCGATCACCGGGGAGCTGTTTTTT
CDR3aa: CASSFSGQPITGELFF

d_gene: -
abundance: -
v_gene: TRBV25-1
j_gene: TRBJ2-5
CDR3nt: TGTGCCAGCACAGGGGGCGGGGGCTCCCAAGAGACCCAGTACTTC
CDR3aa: CASTGGGGSQETQYF

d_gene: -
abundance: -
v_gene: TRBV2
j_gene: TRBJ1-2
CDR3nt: TGTGCCAGCACCATGGACAGCTATGGCTACACCTTC
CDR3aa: CASTMDSYGYTF

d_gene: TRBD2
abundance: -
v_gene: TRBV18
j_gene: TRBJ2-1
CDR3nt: TGTGCCAGCTCACCACCCAGCGGGGGGTACAATGAGCAGTTCTTC
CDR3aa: CASSPPSGGYNEQFF

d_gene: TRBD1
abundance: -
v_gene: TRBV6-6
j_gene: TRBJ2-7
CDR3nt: TGTGCCAGCAGTTCAAGTACAGGGGCCCCAGGGGAGCAGTACTTC
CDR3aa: CASSSSTGAPGEQYF

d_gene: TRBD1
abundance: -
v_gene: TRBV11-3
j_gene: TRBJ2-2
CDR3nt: TGTGCCAGCAGCCCTCGGACAGGGTCTGGCACCGGGGAGCTGTTTTTT
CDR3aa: CASSPRTGSGTGELFF

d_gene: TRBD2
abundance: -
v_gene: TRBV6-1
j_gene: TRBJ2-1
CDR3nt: TGTGCCAGCAGACTAGCGATCAATGAGCAGTTCTTC
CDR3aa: CASRLAINEQFF

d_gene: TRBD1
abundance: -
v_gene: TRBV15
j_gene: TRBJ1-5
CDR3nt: TGTGCCACCAGCCACAAGGACAGGGCCGATCAGCCCCAGCATTTT
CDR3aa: CATSHKDRADQPQHF

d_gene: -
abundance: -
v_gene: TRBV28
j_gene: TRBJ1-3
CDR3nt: TGTGCCAGCAGTTTTAGAAGCTCTGGAAACACCATATATTTT
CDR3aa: CASSFRSSGNTIYF

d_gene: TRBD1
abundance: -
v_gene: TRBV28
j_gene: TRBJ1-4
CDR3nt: TGTGCCAGCAGTACCGGGACAGGGTCTGAAAAACTGTTTTTT
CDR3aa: CASSTGTGSEKLFF

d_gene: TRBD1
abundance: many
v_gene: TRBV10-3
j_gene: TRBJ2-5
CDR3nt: TGTGCCATCAAAGGGGACAGGGTCAAAGGGGAGACCCAGTACTTC
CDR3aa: CAIKGDRVKGETQYF

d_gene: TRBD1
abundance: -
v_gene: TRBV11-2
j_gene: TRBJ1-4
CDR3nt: TGTGCCAGCAGCTCTCTCAGGCCTCCACAGGGGAGTGAAAAACTGTTTTTT
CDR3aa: CASSSLRPPQGSEKLFF

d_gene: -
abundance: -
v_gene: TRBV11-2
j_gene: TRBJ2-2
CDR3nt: TGTGCCAGCAGCTTAGCGGCGCAGGGGTGGGCCGGGGAGCTGTTTTTT
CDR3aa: CASSLAAQGWAGELFF

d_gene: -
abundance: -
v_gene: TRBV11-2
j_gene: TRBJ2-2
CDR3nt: TGTGCCAGCAGCTTAGGCGCTAGAGACACCGGGGAGCTGTTTTTT
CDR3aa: CASSLGARDTGELFF

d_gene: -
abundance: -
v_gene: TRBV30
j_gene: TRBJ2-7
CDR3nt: TGTGCCTGGAGTGATGGGGGGCGCACCTACGAGCAGTACTTC
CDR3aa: CAWSDGGRTYEQYF

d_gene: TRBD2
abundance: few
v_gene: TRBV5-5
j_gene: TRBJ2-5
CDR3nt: TGTGCCAGCAGCTTTAGCGGGATGGGGGAGACCCAGTACTTC
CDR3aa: CASSFSGMGETQYF

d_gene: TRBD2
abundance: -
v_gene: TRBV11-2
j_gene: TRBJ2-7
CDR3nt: TGTGCCAGCAGCTTAGTACGGGGCGGGAGGGCCTTTGAGCAGTACTTC
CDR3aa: CASSLVRGGRAFEQYF

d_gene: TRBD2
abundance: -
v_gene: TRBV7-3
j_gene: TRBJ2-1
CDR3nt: TGTGCCAGCAGCGCCTTCGCGGGGGGAGCGGGAGGCCAGCAGTTCTTC
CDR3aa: CASSAFAGGAGGQQFF

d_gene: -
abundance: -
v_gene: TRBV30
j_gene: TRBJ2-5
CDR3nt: TGTGCCTGGGGGAACTCCGAGACCCAGTACTTC
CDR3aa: CAWGNSETQYF

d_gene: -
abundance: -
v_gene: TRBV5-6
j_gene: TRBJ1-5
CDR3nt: TGTGCCAGCAGCTTGCAGGCGGCGAGGGGGCCCCAGCATTTT
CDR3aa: CASSLQAARGPQHF

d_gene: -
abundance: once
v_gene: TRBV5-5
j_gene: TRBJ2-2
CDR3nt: TGTGCCAGCACCCGACTGGCGAACACCGGGGAGCTGTTTTTT
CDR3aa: CASTRLANTGELFF

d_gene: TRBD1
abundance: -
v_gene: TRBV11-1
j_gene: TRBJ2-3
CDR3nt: TGTGCCAGCAGCTCGATACGGGACAGGGGGCGAAATACAGATACGCAGTATTTT
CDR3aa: CASSSIRDRGRNTDTQYF

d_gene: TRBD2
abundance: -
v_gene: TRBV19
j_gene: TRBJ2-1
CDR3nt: TGTGCCAGTAGTACCCAAGGACTAGCGGCACAGTTCTTC
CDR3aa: CASSTQGLAAQFF

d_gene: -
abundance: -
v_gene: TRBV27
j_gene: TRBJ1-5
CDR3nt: TGTGCCAGCAGTTTCATGGGACGGAATCAGCCCCAGCATTTT
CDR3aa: CASSFMGRNQPQHF

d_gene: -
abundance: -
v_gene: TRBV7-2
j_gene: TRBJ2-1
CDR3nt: TGTGCCAGCAGCCCCCAAGGGCGGGTCTCCTACAATGAGCAGTTCTTC
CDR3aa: CASSPQGRVSYNEQFF

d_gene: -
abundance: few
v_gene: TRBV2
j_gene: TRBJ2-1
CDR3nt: TGTGCCAGCAGTGGGATCGGGGAGTCCTACAATGAGCAGTTCTTC
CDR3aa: CASSGIGESYNEQFF

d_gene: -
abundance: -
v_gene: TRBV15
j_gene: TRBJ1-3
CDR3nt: TGTGCCACCAGCACCCCACGGTGGGGGTACGGAAACACCATATATTTT
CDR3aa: CATSTPRWGYGNTIYF

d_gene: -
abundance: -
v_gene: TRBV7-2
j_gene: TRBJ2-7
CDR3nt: TGTGCCAGCAGCTTAGTACAGTCCACCTACGAGCAGTACTTC
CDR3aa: CASSLVQSTYEQYF

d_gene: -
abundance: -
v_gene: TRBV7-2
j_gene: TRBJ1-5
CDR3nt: TGTGCCAGCAGCTTCGTTGCAGGAGGATATAGCAATCAGCCCCAGCATTTT
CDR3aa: CASSFVAGGYSNQPQHF

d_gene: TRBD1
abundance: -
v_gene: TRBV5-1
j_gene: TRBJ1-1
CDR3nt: TGTGCCAGCAGCTTGGTGGAGGGGGCAGTGACTGAAGCTTTCTTT
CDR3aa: CASSLVEGAVTEAFF

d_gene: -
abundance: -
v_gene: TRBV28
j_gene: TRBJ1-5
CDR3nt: TGTGCCAGCAGTGGTACAGGGAGTGGGAATCAGCCCCAGCATTTT
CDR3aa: CASSGTGSGNQPQHF

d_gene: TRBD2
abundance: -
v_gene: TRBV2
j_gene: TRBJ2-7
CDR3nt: TGTGCCAGCAGTGTAGGCCCAGCGGGAAGCTCCTACGAGCAGTACTTC
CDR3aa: CASSVGPAGSSYEQYF

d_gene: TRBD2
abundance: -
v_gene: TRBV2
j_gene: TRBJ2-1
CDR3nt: TGTGCCAGCACCCAAGACACCGGGAACGCGGGGGACAATGAGCAGTTCTTC
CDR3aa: CASTQDTGNAGDNEQFF

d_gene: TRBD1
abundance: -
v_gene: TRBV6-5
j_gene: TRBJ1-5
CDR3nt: TGTGCCAGCAGTTACTCCCCAGGGGGAAATCAGCCCCAGCATTTT
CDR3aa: CASSYSPGGNQPQHF

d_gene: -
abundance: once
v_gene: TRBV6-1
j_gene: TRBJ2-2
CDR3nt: TGTGCCAGCAGTGACAGGTTGCACACCGGGGAGCTGTTTTTT
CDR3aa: CASSDRLHTGELFF

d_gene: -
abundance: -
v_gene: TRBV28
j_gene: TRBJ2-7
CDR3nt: TGTGCCAGCAGAGGACTTGGGGGTTTGTACGAGCAGTACTTC
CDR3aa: CASRGLGGLYEQYF

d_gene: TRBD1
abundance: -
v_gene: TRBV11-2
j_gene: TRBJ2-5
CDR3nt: TGTGCCAGCAGCTCCCAGGGGGCCGCTTCGTCCCAAGAGACCCAGTACTTC
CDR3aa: CASSSQGAASSQETQYF

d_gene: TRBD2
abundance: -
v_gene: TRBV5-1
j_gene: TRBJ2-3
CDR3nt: TGCGCCAGCAGCTTGGGACTAGCCTCAGATACGCAGTATTTT
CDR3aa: CASSLGLASDTQYF

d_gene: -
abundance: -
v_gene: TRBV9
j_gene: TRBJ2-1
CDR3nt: TGTGCCAGCAGCGTAGCTACGGCGGGGAGGCTGAATGAGCAGTTCTTC
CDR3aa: CASSVATAGRLNEQFF

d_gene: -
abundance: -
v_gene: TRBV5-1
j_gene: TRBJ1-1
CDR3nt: TGCGCCAGCAGCAGCACAGGGTTCAACACTGAAGCTTTCTTT
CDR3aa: CASSSTGFNTEAFF

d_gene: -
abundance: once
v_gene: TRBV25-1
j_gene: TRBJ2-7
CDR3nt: TGTGCCAGCAGTGAGACAGGTGATATCTACGAGCAGTACTTC
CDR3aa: CASSETGDIYEQYF

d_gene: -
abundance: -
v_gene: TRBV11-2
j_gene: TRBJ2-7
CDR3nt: TGTGCCAGCAGCTTGAGATTTGCGGATTCCGGATCGCCTACTTACGAGCAGTACTTC
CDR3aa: CASSLRFADSGSPTYEQYF

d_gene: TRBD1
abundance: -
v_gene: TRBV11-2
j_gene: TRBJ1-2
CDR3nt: TGTGCCAGCAGCTCGATTAGACCGGGACAGGGGAAGGATGGCTACACCTTC
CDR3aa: CASSSIRPGQGKDGYTF

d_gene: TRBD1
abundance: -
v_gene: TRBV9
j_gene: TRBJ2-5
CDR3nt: TGTGCCAGCAGCACCCAGGGAGGTTGGACAGGGCAAAAGCCCCAAGAGACCCAGTACTTC
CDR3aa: CASSTQGGWTGQKPQETQYF

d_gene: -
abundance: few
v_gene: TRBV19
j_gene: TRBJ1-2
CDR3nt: TGTGCCAGTAGCCTCGTAGGCAGTAACTATGGCTACACCTTC
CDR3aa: CASSLVGSNYGYTF

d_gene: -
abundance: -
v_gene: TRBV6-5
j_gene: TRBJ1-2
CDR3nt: TGTGCCAGCAGTTTAGCAGGGGTGGCTAACTATGGCAACACCTTC
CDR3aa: CASSLAGVANYGNTF

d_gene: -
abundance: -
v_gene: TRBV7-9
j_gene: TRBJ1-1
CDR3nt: TGTGCCAGCAGCCCGGACAGCCTCATGAACACTGAAGCTTTCTTT
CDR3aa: CASSPDSLMNTEAFF

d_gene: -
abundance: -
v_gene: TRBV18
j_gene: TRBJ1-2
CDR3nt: TGTGCCAGCTCACCACCAGACAGAAATGGCTACACCTTC
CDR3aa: CASSPPDRNGYTF

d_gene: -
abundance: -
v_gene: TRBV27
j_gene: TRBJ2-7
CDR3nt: TGTGCCAGCAGTTCGGGCAGGGGGCTGGCTAGCGGGATCCACGAGCAGTACTTC
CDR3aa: CASSSGRGLASGIHEQYF

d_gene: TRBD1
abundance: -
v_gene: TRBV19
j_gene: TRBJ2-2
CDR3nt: TGTGCCAGTAGCGGGACAGGGTTGGACACCGGGGAGCTGTTTTTT
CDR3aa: CASSGTGLDTGELFF

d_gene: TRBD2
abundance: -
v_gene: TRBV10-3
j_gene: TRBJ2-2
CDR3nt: TGTGCCATCAGTGTCCAGCGGGGTTTGAACACCGGGGAGCTGTTTTTT
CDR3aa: CAISVQRGLNTGELFF

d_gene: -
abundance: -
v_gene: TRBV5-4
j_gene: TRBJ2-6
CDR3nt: TGTGCCAGCAGCAGACAGGTATCTGGGGCCAACGTCCTGACTTTC
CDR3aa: CASSRQVSGANVLTF

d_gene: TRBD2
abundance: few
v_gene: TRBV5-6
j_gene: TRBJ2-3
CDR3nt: TGTGCCGGGAAAGCGGGAGGCCCCACTCTAGATACGCAGTATTTT
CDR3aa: CAGKAGGPTLDTQYF